Included here is one T cell receptor beta chain sequence, with context. Its antigen is as yet unknown. The sample originates from a study of T cell responses to AZD1222 COVID-19 vaccine. Overall study findings and caveats: The donor cohort was predominantly white British with a female majority, and clonal diversity may have been underestimated. Close to half of spike-specific TCRs reportedly recognize unmutated variant regions. Baseline serology detected seropositivity in only a handful of AZD1222 recipients.

Method: immunoSEQ multiplex PCR; TCRdb's copy keeps in-frame clones and lacks some. The sample holds approximately 200,000 clones, about 86% seen once. V lost 4 bases and J 5 bases, leaving 14 bases between the germline ends. CDR1 LGHDT and CDR2 YNNKEL come from the germline V gene (reference sequence). The CDR3 runs 14 residues. This material consisted of peripheral blood, taken on day 0 of AZD1222 vaccination. The J gene is TRBJ2-5, the V gene TRBV3-1 (or the pseudogene TRBV3-2); the D call may be TRBD1 or TRBD2 (5 bases each). This sequence originates from an adult in good health. In DNA, the CDR3 is TGTGCCAGCAGCCTCGAGGGGCGGCAGGAGACCCAGTACTTC. This codes for CASSLEGRQETQYF.